These T cell receptor beta chains were read from a single sample in a study of blood T cells in healthy people across ages. In TCRdb, the 5' RACE reads were re-called with MiXCR into one record per CDR3 protein. The sample records 1.5 million or so distinct CDR3 sequences, 42% being singletons. Sequenced sample: blood. These receptors were taken from a woman aged 18-35 years in good health. The CDR3 runs from the conserved cysteine through the conserved F or W. The order of the fields is D gene, J gene, clone size, CDR3 length, V gene, CDR3 DNA, CDR3 protein. D genes are given only for firm matches. Part of the rows lack a size; the others show once, few, many or a class for expanded clones.

TRBD2 TRBJ2-3 few 17 TRBV6-6 TGTGCCAGCAGTTCCTTTTCCAGCGGGAGCCGGGTAGATACGCAGTATTTT CASSSFSSGSRVDTQYF
- TRBJ1-1 few 16 TRBV12-3/TRBV12-4 TGTGCCAGCAGTTCCCCCGGACAAGGGAGGAACACTGAAGCTTTCTTT CASSSPGQGRNTEAFF
TRBD1 TRBJ1-5 - 13 TRBV29-1 TGCAGCGTTAAGGGGGCGGATCACCAGCCCCAGCATTTT CSVKGADHQPQHF
TRBD1 TRBJ2-7 - 16 TRBV7-2 TGTGCCAGCAGCTTAACGAATTCAGGGGGCTCCTACGAGCAGTACTTC CASSLTNSGGSYEQYF
- TRBJ1-1 - 13 TRBV2 TGTGCCAGCAGTGAAGAATGGGGGATGAGGGCTTTCTTT CASSEEWGMRAFF
- TRBJ2-1 - 13 TRBV6-6 TGTGCCAGCAGTGACTCGAGGTACAACGAGCAGTTCTTC CASSDSRYNEQFF
- TRBJ2-7 - 15 TRBV28 TGTGCCAGCAGCCGCACCGGGGACACCACCTACGAGCAGTACTTC CASSRTGDTTYEQYF
TRBD2 TRBJ2-7 once 15 TRBV10-3 TGTGCCACCTCCGGGACTAGCGGGGTCTCCTACGAGCAGTACTTC CATSGTSGVSYEQYF
- TRBJ2-7 few 13 TRBV20-1 TGCAGTGCTTTTTATACAGAGGGCCACGAGCAGTACTTC CSAFYTEGHEQYF
- TRBJ1-2 - 14 TRBV7-7 TGTGCCAGCAGCTTGATCTGGACGGGTGGAGGCTACACCTTC CASSLIWTGGGYTF
- TRBJ2-5 - 13 TRBV4-1 TGCGCCAGCAGCCAAGACCCAGGGTGGGAGCAGTACTTC CASSQDPGWEQYF
TRBD1 TRBJ1-2 - 15 TRBV28 TGTGCCAGCAGTTTAAAACAGGGGGGGAACTATGGCTACACCTTC CASSLKQGGNYGYTF
- TRBJ1-2 - 15 TRBV9 TGTGCCAGCAGCGTAGCTGGCAGCGAGGGCTATGGCTACACCTTC CASSVAGSEGYGYTF
- TRBJ2-7 - 14 TRBV30 TGTGCCTGGTCCGGGGACCCATTGTCGAACGAGCAGTACTTC CAWSGDPLSNEQYF
- TRBJ2-1 few 14 TRBV21-1 TGTGCCAGCCCTATGCCCCGCTCCTACAATGAGCAGTTCTTC CASPMPRSYNEQFF
- TRBJ2-1 - 14 TRBV5-6 TGTGCCAGCACCCGTCTCAGCTCTATCGATGAGCAGTTCTTC CASTRLSSIDEQFF
- TRBJ2-3 many 13 TRBV3-1 TGTGCCAGCAGGGCGGGTTCTACAGATACGCAGTATTTT CASRAGSTDTQYF
- TRBJ1-6 - 15 TRBV10-3 TGTGCCACCCTTAGGAGCGCCGCACGGGATTCACCCCTCCACTTT CATLRSAARDSPLHF
- TRBJ2-7 - 15 TRBV4-1 TGCGCCAGCAGCCCCCAAGCGGCTGCCCCCTACGAGCAGTACTTC CASSPQAAAPYEQYF
TRBD1 TRBJ1-5 - 19 TRBV6-1 TGTGCCAGCAGTGAACCGGGACAGGGGACAAGGGATAGCAATCAGCCCCAGCATTTT CASSEPGQGTRDSNQPQHF
- TRBJ2-5 few 16 TRBV2 TGTGCCAGCAGTGAAGCGCTTGTCTTGCCACAAGAGACCCAGTACTTC CASSEALVLPQETQYF
TRBD2 TRBJ2-7 once 14 TRBV9 TGTGCCGGCAGCTCCTCGACTAGCGGCTACGAGCAGTACTTC CAGSSSTSGYEQYF
- TRBJ2-7 - 14 TRBV10-3 TGTGCCATCAGTGGACGGGGTGGAGCTCTCGAGCAGTACTTC CAISGRGGALEQYF
- TRBJ1-1 - 13 TRBV5-5 TGTGCCAGCAGCTTCCTTAGGGTCACTGAAGCTTTCTTT CASSFLRVTEAFF
- TRBJ2-7 - 14 TRBV7-2 TGTGCCAGCAGCGCCCAGGGACTTACCTACGAGCAGTACTTC CASSAQGLTYEQYF
- TRBJ2-3 few 15 TRBV7-2 TGTGCCAGCAGCTCTCTAGCATGGGTCACAGATACGCAGTATTTT CASSSLAWVTDTQYF
TRBD2 TRBJ2-3 - 13 TRBV20-1 TGCAGTGCTAGGCGAGCGGGAACAGATACGCAGTATTTT CSARRAGTDTQYF
- TRBJ2-3 - 13 TRBV29-1 TGCAGCGTTCTAAGACAGGGCACAGATACGCAGTATTTT CSVLRQGTDTQYF
- TRBJ1-1 - 15 TRBV5-1 TGCGCCAGCAGCTTGGGGACACGGCAGAACACTGAAGCTTTCTTT CASSLGTRQNTEAFF
TRBD2 TRBJ2-1 - 14 TRBV7-9 TGTGCCACCTCTACGGGGGGGCCTTACAATGAGCAGTTCTTC CATSTGGPYNEQFF
- TRBJ1-2 few 11 TRBV2 TGTGCCAGCAAGGTAGCGGGAAGGGACACCTTC CASKVAGRDTF
TRBD2 TRBJ2-7 - 17 TRBV2 TGTGCCAGCACATTACCGGGACTAGCGGGAGGGGTCCACGAGCAGTACTTC CASTLPGLAGGVHEQYF
- TRBJ1-2 few 13 TRBV2 TGTGCCAGCAGTTTCGGACAAGGCAATGGCTACACCTTC CASSFGQGNGYTF
- TRBJ2-5 - 13 TRBV20-1 TGCAGTGCTAGCGGGGGACCTCCAGAGGCCCAGTACTTC CSASGGPPEAQYF
TRBD2 TRBJ2-7 - 17 TRBV7-7 TGTGCTAGCAGCTTAGACGCTAGCGGGGGTTCTGGCAATGAGCAGTACTTC CASSLDASGGSGNEQYF
TRBD2 TRBJ2-3 - 15 TRBV12-5 TGTGCTAGTGGTCCCGGGACTAGATTCACAGATACGCAGTATTTT CASGPGTRFTDTQYF